The 32 T cell receptor beta chains below all came from one sample that was sequenced in a study of human T cells and chemical hapten exposure. Documented time point: patch test 3, about 24 weeks after DPC sensitization. Treatment defined: therapeutic diphenylcyclopropenone sensitization with weekly scalp DPC. Each CDR3 protein gets one entry after TCRdb re-called the RACE reads with MiXCR. The sample has about 90,000 distinct CDR3 sequences; about a tenth are singletons. The specimen comprised whole blood, sampled in connection with sensitization to the hapten diphenylcyclopropenone (DPC). These receptors all come from a woman aged 25 to 39 with alopecia areata. Some clones in this sample may be carry-over from other donors' samples.

This clonotype was detected only a few times. This chain connects TRBV7-9 to TRBJ2-1; D is ambiguous. Trimming stripped 4 bases from V and 6 bases from J, with 19 bases between. The CDR3 contains 16 residues. The germline V gene has CDR1 SEHNR and CDR2 FQNEAQ (reference sequence). DNA for the CDR3: TGTGCCAGCAGCTCCAATTACCGGCCTGGAACCAATGAGCAGTTCTTC. Protein sequence: CASSSNYRPGTNEQFF.

The CDR3 sequence: CASSQQGLPREQYF. The CDR3 nucleotides are TGTGCCAGCAGTCAACAGGGGTTGCCTCGCGAGCAGTACTTC. This rearrangement joins TRBV27 to TRBJ2-7, with 7 nucleotides matching TRBD1. Trimming cost V 5 bases and J 6 bases; bases outside gene matches: 10. The CDR3 is 14 amino acids. In germline, CDR1 is MNHEY, CDR2 SMNVEV (reference sequence).

Here the CDR3 DNA reads TGTGCCAGCAGCTCTATCGACAGGGTGGCCGTGAACACTGAAGCTTTCTTT. Residues: CASSSIDRVAVNTEAFF. The chain couples TRBV28 to TRBJ1-1; TRBD1 aligns across 7 bases. The CDR3 runs to 17 residues. V was pared by 6 bases and J by 0 bases, with 13 bases of the junction left unmatched. Germline lookup yields CDR1 MDHEN and CDR2 SYDVKM.

This clonotype was recorded a few times. This sequence joins TRBV29-1 and TRBJ2-1; D gene unclear. The CDR3 loop spans 14 amino acids. The ends were cut back, 6 bases at V and 2 bases at J, with 14 bases in the middle. Germline V CDR1 and CDR2: SQVTM, ANQGSEA. CDR3 residues: CSVVDKYPYNEQFF. The CDR3, as DNA: TGCAGCGTAGTTGACAAGTATCCCTACAATGAGCAGTTCTTC.

A few counts support this clonotype. The CDR3 coding sequence is TGTGCCAGCAGCTCAGAGAGAAACAGTCGACGTCGAGGGGATACGCAGTATTTT. Translating gives CASSSERNSRRRGDTQYF. The rearrangement uses TRBV11-2 and TRBJ2-3, with a tentative D call TRBD2 (5 bases). V was shortened by 4 bases and J by 6 bases, with 26 bases between the two germline ends. CDR1 is SGHAT, CDR2 FQNNGV, per germline. This CDR3 is built from 18 residues.

The chain has TRBV20-1 and TRBJ2-1; possibly TRBD1 for D (5 bases). The CDR3 extends over 13 amino acids. Trimming shortened V by 3 bases and J by 7 bases, and 13 bases separated the two germline ends. CDR1 DFQATT and CDR2 SNEGSKA come from the germline V gene (reference sequence). The DNA of the CDR3 is TGCAGTGCTAGTGGGGCAGGGAAGAATGAGCAGTTCTTC. Residues: CSASGAGKNEQFF.

The V and J genes are TRBV6-5 and TRBJ2-2; tentative D call: TRBD1 (6 bases). This CDR3 is built from 15 residues. Germline assignment: CDR1 MNHEY and CDR2 SVGAGI. The V gene lost 6 bases and the J gene lost 6 bases, with 17 bases spanning the gap. In DNA, the CDR3 is TGTGCCAGCAGAAGAATACAGGGAGAGTCCGGGGAGCTGTTTTTT. Protein product: CASRRIQGESGELFF.

Concerning this clonotype itself: It may be a read error: a sequence one base away is much more abundant. This chain uses TRBV6-6 with TRBJ2-5; D is perhaps TRBD1 (6 bases). The CDR3 is 14 residues long. The ends were cut back, 4 bases at V and 1 base at J, with 10 bases in the middle. Germline CDR1 and CDR2: MNHNY and SVGAGI (reference sequence). The DNA for the CDR3 is TGTGCCAGCAGTTTTCGGACAGCCCAAGAGACCCAGTACTTC. This translates into CASSFRTAQETQYF.

Written as DNA, the CDR3 is TGCGCCAGCAGCCCCCGCGGACAGACTGAAGCTTTCTTT. Protein: CASSPRGQTEAFF. This rearrangement joins TRBV4-1 to TRBJ1-1, with D perhaps matching TRBD1 (6 bases). V dropped 4 bases and J dropped 5 bases, with 11 bases sitting between them. CDR3 length equals 13 residues. The V gene's germline CDR1 is MGHRA and CDR2 YSYEKL.

The sample holds a few counts of this clonotype. The chain links TRBV6-4 to TRBJ1-6; the D gene is possibly TRBD1 (6 bases). The CDR3 loop spans 13 amino acids. Trimming removed 3 bases from V and 10 bases from J, with 10 bases in between. The germline V gene encodes CDR1 MRHNA and CDR2 SNTAGT. The chain's CDR3 is CASSETGRSPLHF. The CDR3 DNA reads TGTGCCAGCAGTGAAACAGGGCGGTCACCCCTCCACTTT.

This clonotype was observed a few times. CDR3 in DNA: TGTGCCAGCGGGCCGCGCGCGGGAGGGCAGTACTTC. Translation gives CASGPRAGGQYF. The chain is built from TRBV28 and TRBJ2-7, with 8 bases lining up with TRBD2. The CDR3 consists of 12 residues. V lost 8 bases to trimming and J lost 9 bases; unmatched junction nucleotides: 9. Germline CDR1 and CDR2: MDHEN and SYDVKM.

This clonotype was detected ten times or more. The V call is TRBV20-1, the J call TRBJ1-1; D perhaps matches TRBD1 (6 bases). Germline values: CDR1 DFQATT, CDR2 SNEGSKA (reference sequence). The V end lost 4 bases, the J end lost 0 bases, and 12 bases lay between the germline ends. The CDR3 extends over 14 amino acids. The CDR3 DNA follows: TGCAGTGCTACAGAAGGACAGATGAACACTGAAGCTTTCTTT. Protein product: CSATEGQMNTEAFF.

J is TRBJ2-4 and V is TRBV7-2; D unclear. With 1 base removed from V and 3 bases from J, the gap between germline ends came to 13 bases. CDR1 and CDR2 from the germline V gene are SGHTA and FQGNSA. The CDR3 runs to 16 residues. The CDR3 DNA reads TGTGCCAGCAGCTTAGGGCCGATCTCAGGCAAAAACATTCAGTACTTC. Residues: CASSLGPISGKNIQYF.

CDR3: CASSPGTVYTDTQYF. In DNA form, the CDR3 reads TGTGCCAGCTCACCTGGGACAGTATACACAGATACGCAGTATTTT. V gene TRBV18 combines with J gene TRBJ2-3; 7 nucleotides match TRBD1. In germline, CDR1 is KGHSH, CDR2 LQKENI. V lost 3 bases, J lost 2 bases, and 5 bases stayed unmatched. The CDR3 is 15 amino acids.

This clonotype was counted many times. The CDR3 here is CASSPPGRYEQYV. CDR3 coding DNA: TGTGCCAGCAGTCCTCCGGGCCGCTACGAGCAGTACGTC. V usage is TRBV28 and J usage is TRBJ2-7; D is uncertain. The CDR3 has 13 residues. V dropped 5 bases and J dropped 3 bases, with 11 bases sitting between them. Germline lookup yields CDR1 MDHEN and CDR2 SYDVKM.

In its sample, this clonotype was seen many times. The chain combines TRBV5-4 with TRBJ2-5; D gene ambiguous. The CDR3 is 13 amino acids. V was cut by 1 base and J by 1 base, with 5 bases left in between. Germline lookup yields CDR1 SGHNT and CDR2 YYREEE (reference sequence). As DNA, the CDR3 is TGTGCCAGCAGCTTGCCCACCCAAGAGACCCAGTACTTC. Translation: CASSLPTQETQYF.

This clonotype was observed many times. J is TRBJ1-5 and V is TRBV10-3; TRBD1 matches 8 bases. Germline V gives CDR1 ENHRY, CDR2 SYGVKD. J lost 7 bases, V lost 10 bases, and 9 bases had no gene match. This CDR3 spans 13 amino acids. This CDR3 reads CATLQGVGQPQHF. CDR3 coding DNA: TGTGCCACTCTACAGGGGGTTGGACAGCCCCAGCATTTT.

This clonotype has a count of ten or more. The chain uses TRBV6-5 and TRBJ1-4; D unresolved. Germline V CDR1 and CDR2: MNHEY, SVGAGI. V lost 0 bases and J 8 bases, leaving 7 bases between the germline ends. CDR3 length equals 13 residues. CDR3 residues: CASSYSTREKLFF. The CDR3, as DNA: TGTGCCAGCAGTTACTCGACGAGAGAAAAACTGTTTTTT.

Many counts were recorded for this clonotype. V and J are TRBV18 and TRBJ1-1; D ambiguous. V shed 3 bases and J shed 0 bases, with 14 bases lying between them. The CDR3 is 16 residues long. Germline V lookup: CDR1 KGHSH, CDR2 LQKENI. CDR3 protein: CASSPYQLIMNTEAFF. The CDR3 DNA sequence: TGTGCCAGCTCACCCTACCAGCTTATAATGAACACTGAAGCTTTCTTT.

This clonotype was seen repeatedly, ten times or more. The gene calls are TRBV28 and TRBJ2-5; 10 positions match TRBD1. The CDR3 consists of 15 residues. Germline V CDR1 and CDR2: MDHEN, SYDVKM. V trimming: 7 bases; J trimming: 1 base; junction bases outside the gene matches: 6. The CDR3 is CASTPRDRGQETQYF. In DNA, the CDR3 is TGTGCCAGCACCCCGAGGGACAGGGGCCAAGAGACCCAGTACTTC.

This clonotype was seen repeatedly, ten times or more. The genes are TRBV28 and TRBJ1-4, with 7 bases identical to TRBD1. V was pared by 4 bases and J by 7 bases, with 9 bases of the junction left unmatched. The germline CDR1 and CDR2 sequences are MDHEN and SYDVKM. The CDR3 is made up of 15 amino acids. CDR3 nucleotide sequence: TGTGCCAGCAGTTACCGGACAGGCCCGGTTGAAAAACTGTTTTTT. Its translation is CASSYRTGPVEKLFF.

This clonotype was found a few times. This chain links TRBV20-1 with TRBJ1-5; D not resolved. CDR1 DFQATT and CDR2 SNEGSKA come from the germline V gene (reference sequence). CDR3 length: 11 residues. V lost 6 bases and J 5 bases, leaving 8 bases between the germline ends. The CDR3 DNA reads as TGCAGTGCCGTACGGGATCAGCCCCAGCATTTT. This gives the protein CSAVRDQPQHF.

Ten or more counts support this clonotype. The V gene is TRBV6-1, the J gene TRBJ2-7; 9 bases align to TRBD2. After removal of 0 bases from V and 4 bases from J, the junction contained 4 bases not matched to a gene. The CDR3 is 15 residues long. Germline loops: CDR1 MNHNS, CDR2 SASEGT. For the CDR3, the DNA is TGTGCCAGCAGTGAAGCGGTGGCGGGAGGGTACGAGCAGTACTTC. It is translated as CASSEAVAGGYEQYF.

Of note for this clonotype: A read error is possible here, since a much larger clone lies one base away. This rearrangement joins TRBV3-1 to TRBJ2-3; 10 nucleotides align to TRBD2. The CDR3 extends over 16 amino acids. Germline CDR1 and CDR2: LGHDT and YNNKEL (reference sequence). The CDR3 sequence is CVSSHASGSFSDTQYF. DNA for the CDR3: TGTGTCAGCAGCCATGCTAGCGGGAGCTTCTCAGATACGCAGTATTTT.

This clonotype came up a few times. The CDR3 coding sequence is TGTGCCAGTGTCCCCGGGACAGGGGATTACAATGAGCAGTTCTTC. Protein sequence: CASVPGTGDYNEQFF. V usage is TRBV7-2 and J usage is TRBJ2-1; TRBD1 matches at 10 bases. Germline V gene data show CDR1 as SGHTA and CDR2 as FQGNSA. The CDR3 runs to 15 residues. The trim removed 9 bases at V and 4 bases at J, leaving 9 bases unmatched.

The genes are TRBV12-3 or TRBV12-4 and TRBJ1-2; unclear D gene. The CDR3 runs 12 residues. Trimming removed 3 bases at V and 10 bases at J, with 12 bases between. For the CDR3, the DNA is TGTGCCAGCAGTTTTCCCGTGCATGACTACACCTTC. Translating it yields CASSFPVHDYTF.

This clonotype was counted ten times or more. The chain uses TRBV10-3 and TRBJ2-2, with a possible D match to TRBD2 (6 bases). Trimming removed 4 bases from V and 0 bases from J, with 9 bases in between. This CDR3 contains 15 residues. The V gene's germline CDR1 is ENHRY and CDR2 SYGVKD. Written as DNA, the CDR3 is TGTGCCATCAGTGGGGGAGGTTCGAACACCGGGGAGCTGTTTTTT. As protein: CAISGGGSNTGELFF.

In the case of this clonotype: The junction shows a germline mismatch at one end, possibly a read error. This sequence joins TRBV6-2 or TRBV6-3 and TRBJ2-3, with D hard to call. Germline loops: CDR1 MNHEY, CDR2 SVGEGT. The CDR3 sequence is 17 residues long. The CDR3 nucleotides are TGTGCCAGCAGTCACTCTCTGACGGGCCTTCCCACAGATACGCAGTATTTT. It encodes CASSHSLTGLPTDTQYF.

The genes are TRBV11-2 and TRBJ2-1; D ambiguous. Per germline, CDR1 SGHAT and CDR2 FQNNGV. The CDR3 has 12 residues. V was pared by 2 bases and J by 12 bases, with 11 bases between. The CDR3 protein is CASSLSSSRQFF. For the CDR3, the DNA is TGTGCCAGCAGCTTATCCTCGTCACGGCAGTTCTTC.

This clonotype was counted many times. V and J are TRBV10-3 and TRBJ2-3; D is possibly TRBD2 (6 bases). The V gene's germline CDR1 is ENHRY and CDR2 SYGVKD. This CDR3 contains 14 residues. V was clipped by 8 bases and J by 3 bases, with 15 bases between them. The CDR3 DNA is TGTGCCATCGGGTTGGGGGGAGGAACAGATACGCAGTATTTT. This codes for CAIGLGGGTDTQYF.

As concerns this clonotype: Relative to the germline gene, one junction end is altered; a read error may explain this. The chain couples TRBV4-1 to TRBJ2-5, with a tentative D call TRBD2 (5 bases). Germline assignment: CDR1 MGHRA and CDR2 YSYEKL. The CDR3 contains 17 residues. The CDR3 reads CASSQERKISGQETQCF. DNA of the CDR3: TGCGCCAGCAGCCAAGAGCGGAAAATAAGCGGCCAAGAGACCCAGTGCTTC.

The chain couples TRBV7-9 to TRBJ1-4; D might be TRBD1 (5 bases). Per germline, CDR1 SEHNR and CDR2 FQNEAQ (reference sequence). The CDR3 totals 14 residues. V dropped 3 bases and J dropped 3 bases, with 8 bases sitting between them. For the CDR3, the DNA is TGTGCCAGCAGCTTCGGAGGGGCTAATGAAAAACTGTTTTTT. Amino acids: CASSFGGANEKLFF.